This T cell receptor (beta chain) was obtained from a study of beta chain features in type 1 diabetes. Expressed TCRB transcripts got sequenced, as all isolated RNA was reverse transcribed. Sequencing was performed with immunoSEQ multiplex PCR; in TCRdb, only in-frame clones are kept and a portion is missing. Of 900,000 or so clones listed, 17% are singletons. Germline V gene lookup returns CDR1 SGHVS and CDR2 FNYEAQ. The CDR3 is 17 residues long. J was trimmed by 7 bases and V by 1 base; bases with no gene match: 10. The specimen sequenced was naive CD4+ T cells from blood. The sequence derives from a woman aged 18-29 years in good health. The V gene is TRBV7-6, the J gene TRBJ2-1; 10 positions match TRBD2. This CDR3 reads CASSLGPTSGMSNEQFF. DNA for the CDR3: TGTGCCAGCAGCTTAGGGCCCACTAGCGGGATGAGTAATGAGCAGTTCTTC.